These 23 T cell receptor beta chains were all obtained from the same sample, sequenced in a study of blood T cell repertoires in COVID-19. Some clones are missing from TCRdb's copy, which holds only in-frame ones; the method was immunoSEQ multiplex PCR. The sample records 250,000 to 400,000 clones, about 91% being singletons. Sequenced: peripheral blood. These receptors all come from a woman aged 25 to 39 with COVID-19, enrolled during active disease.

The chain carries TRBV30 and TRBJ2-1; maybe TRBD2 (6 bases). In germline, CDR1 is GTSNPN, CDR2 SVGIG (reference sequence). This CDR3 region has 11 residues. Trimming pared 5 bases from V and 10 bases from J, leaving 12 bases between. The CDR3 DNA follows: TGTGCCTGGGTGTTGCGGGGCGAGCAGTTCTTC. It is translated as CAWVLRGEQFF.

The chain couples TRBV7-2 to TRBJ1-2; 9 nucleotides agree with TRBD1. Losses at the gene ends were 5 bases for V and 5 bases for J; bases not matched to a gene: 12. The germline gives CDR1 SGHTA, CDR2 FQGNSA. The CDR3 is 16 amino acids. CDR3 DNA sequence: TGTGCCAGCAGCACCGGCGGGCAACAGGGGGCATATGGCTACACCTTC. Amino acids: CASSTGGQQGAYGYTF.

In nucleotides, the CDR3 is TGCAGTGCCTATAACTATGGCTACACCTTC. Amino acids: CSAYNYGYTF. The genes are TRBV20-1 and TRBJ1-2; D ambiguous. The CDR3 contains 10 residues. The germline gives CDR1 DFQATT, CDR2 SNEGSKA (reference sequence). Trimming removed 6 bases from V and 1 base from J, with 3 bases in between.

This clone was seen a single time. The chain couples TRBV5-8 to TRBJ1-1; 7 bases are a match to TRBD1. CDR1 is SGHTS and CDR2 is YDEGEE in the germline V gene. V was pared by 2 bases and J by 1 base, with 11 bases of the junction left unmatched. This CDR3 region has 17 residues. CDR3: CASSFWDRFLGNTEAFF. DNA of the CDR3: TGTGCCAGCAGCTTTTGGGACAGATTTTTGGGGAACACTGAAGCTTTCTTT.

The chain joins TRBV28 to TRBJ1-2; 7 bases align to TRBD1. After removal of 5 bases from V and 8 bases from J, the junction contained 14 bases not matched to a gene. Germline V lookup: CDR1 MDHEN, CDR2 SYDVKM. CDR3 length: 15 amino acids. DNA for the CDR3: TGTGCCAGCAGTAAGAACCCGGGACAGATGTTCGGCTACACCTTC. Its translation is CASSKNPGQMFGYTF.

The chain links TRBV6-1 to TRBJ1-5; TRBD1 matches at 7 bases. After removal of 2 bases from V and 8 bases from J, the junction contained 9 bases not matched to a gene. Germline-derived CDR1 and CDR2 are MNHNS and SASEGT. The CDR3 consists of 15 residues. The DNA for the CDR3 is TGTGCCAGCAGTGAAAATCTCCTTCAGGGGGAGCCCCAGCATTTT. It translates to CASSENLLQGEPQHF.

The chain joins TRBV4-1 to TRBJ1-2; the D gene is possibly TRBD1 (6 bases). The CDR3 loop spans 16 amino acids. V lost 0 bases, J lost 8 bases, and 19 bases lay in between. CDR1 is MGHRA and CDR2 is YSYEKL in the germline V gene. The CDR3: CASSQDTGGAGLGYTF. In DNA, the CDR3 is TGCGCCAGCAGCCAAGATACGGGGGGCGCAGGTTTAGGCTACACCTTC.

Details on this clone: The sample holds other DNA sequences that translate to the same CDR3. The chain uses TRBV4-1 and TRBJ1-5; 9 nucleotides match TRBD1. The CDR3 extends over 14 amino acids. Germline V gene data show CDR1 as MGHRA and CDR2 as YSYEKL. Germline trimming cut 4 bases from V and 7 bases from J; bases unmatched to any gene: 5. The CDR3: CASSLGQGNQPQHF. The CDR3 DNA reads TGCGCCAGCAGCCTAGGACAGGGGAACCAGCCCCAGCATTTT.

This clone was recorded once. DNA for the CDR3: TGTGCCAGCACCTCCCCGGACAGGGGCATTAACTATGGCTACACCTTC. It specifies CASTSPDRGINYGYTF. The chain combines TRBV2 with TRBJ1-2; TRBD1 matches 9 bases. The V segment lost 7 bases and the J segment 1 base; nucleotides outside the gene matches: 10. This CDR3 has 16 residues. Germline values: CDR1 SNHLY, CDR2 FYNNEI.

The rearrangement uses TRBV2 and TRBJ1-2; D perhaps matches TRBD1 (5 bases). The V end was cut by 6 bases, the J end by 8 bases, with 13 bases between. The germline V gene encodes CDR1 SNHLY and CDR2 FYNNEI. The CDR3 consists of 12 residues. DNA for the CDR3: TGTGCCAGCAGGGGGGAGGCACCGGGCTACACCTTC. It codes for CASRGEAPGYTF. The full variable domain, with the rest looked up from reference TRBV2 and TRBJ1-2, is EPEVTQTPSHQVTQMGQEVILRCVPISNHLYFYWYRQILGQKVEFLVSFYNNEISEKSEIFDDQFSVERPDGSNFTLKIRSTKLEDSAMYFCASRGEAPGYTFGSGTRLTVV.

Of note for this clone: The junction does not match germline at one end; this may be a read error. The gene calls are TRBV27 and TRBJ1-1; D may be TRBD1 (5 bases). The CDR3 spans 13 residues. Germline lookup yields CDR1 MNHEY and CDR2 SMNVEV (reference sequence). CDR3 coding DNA: TGTGCCAGCAGTGGGAATTCCGGGACTGTAGCTTTCTTT. As protein: CASSGNSGTVAFF.

The rearrangement uses TRBV27 and TRBJ1-6; D unclear. Germline V gene lookup returns CDR1 MNHEY and CDR2 SMNVEV (reference sequence). This CDR3 contains 14 residues. The V end was cut by 10 bases, the J end by 0 bases, with 10 bases between. The CDR3 loop reads CATRVNSYNSPLHF. DNA for the CDR3: TGTGCCACCCGGGTGAACTCCTATAATTCACCCCTCCACTTT.

This rearrangement joins TRBV19 to TRBJ1-1; D may be TRBD1 (5 bases). Germline CDR1 and CDR2: LNHDA and SQIVND (reference sequence). V dropped 3 bases and J dropped 11 bases, with 16 bases sitting between them. This CDR3 has 13 amino acids. CDR3 in amino acids: CASSMISGGDAFF. The CDR3 nucleotides read TGTGCCAGTAGTATGATATCGGGGGGAGATGCTTTCTTT. Using reference TRBV19 and TRBJ1-1 for the parts outside the CDR3, the full variable domain is DGGITQSPKYLFRKEGQNVTLSCEQNLNHDAMYWYRQDPGQGLRLIYYSQIVNDFQKGDIAEGYSVSREKKESFPLTVTSAQKNPTAFYLCASSMISGGDAFFGQGTRLTVV.

CDR3 loop: CASSQVGVAATGELFF. The CDR3 bases are TGTGCCAGCAGCCAAGTCGGGGTAGCGGCCACCGGGGAGCTGTTTTTT. This rearrangement joins TRBV4-2 to TRBJ2-2, with D possibly TRBD2 on 6 matching bases. This CDR3 comprises 16 residues. Trimming cost V 1 base and J 4 bases, with 13 bases left between them. The germline V gene encodes CDR1 LGHNA and CDR2 YNFKEQ.

The genes are TRBV1 and TRBJ1-5. TRBV1 is a pseudogene locus. This CDR3 has 14 residues. CDR3 bases: TGCACCAGCAGCCGCCCGGGGGTTGATCAGCCCCAGCATTTT. Protein: CTSSRPGVDQPQHF.

The genes are TRBV19 and TRBJ1-2; no firm D call. This CDR3 comprises 14 residues. V dropped 5 bases and J dropped 0 bases, with 10 bases sitting between them. CDR1 and CDR2 (germline): LNHDA, SQIVND (reference sequence). As DNA, the CDR3 is TGTGCCAGTAGTTCGTACGGGACTAACTATGGCTACACCTTC. Translating it yields CASSSYGTNYGYTF.

CDR3 nucleotides: TGTGCCAGCAGCCATGATCGCGCCGGTACGCAGTATTTT. This sequence encodes CASSHDRAGTQYF. V is TRBV7-2 and J is TRBJ2-3, with D uncertain. Germline values: CDR1 SGHTA, CDR2 FQGNSA. The ends were cut back, 5 bases at V and 8 bases at J, with 14 bases in the middle. The CDR3 has 13 residues. The complete variable domain, with remaining parts taken from reference TRBV7-2 and TRBJ2-3, reads GAGVSQSPSNKVTEKGKDVELRCDPISGHTALYWYRQSLGQGLEFLIYFQGNSAPDKSGLPSDRFSAERTGGSVSTLTIQRTQQEDSAVYLCASSHDRAGTQYFGPGTRLTVL.

The chain is built from TRBV6-5 and TRBJ1-5, with 8 bases fitting TRBD1. The CDR3 consists of 13 residues. Per germline, CDR1 MNHEY and CDR2 SVGAGI. The trim removed 8 bases at V and 4 bases at J, leaving 4 bases unmatched. In DNA form, the CDR3 reads TGTGCCAGCGCGGGACAGGAGAATCAGCCCCAGCATTTT. This encodes CASAGQENQPQHF.

About this clone itself: Other nucleotide sequences in the sample specify the same CDR3. V and J are TRBV3-1 (or the pseudogene TRBV3-2) and TRBJ1-6; 8 positions match TRBD1. The germline CDR1 and CDR2 sequences are LGHDT and YNNKEL (reference sequence). V was clipped by 3 bases and J by 8 bases; unmatched bases: 6. The CDR3 totals 15 residues. DNA of the CDR3: TGTGCCAGCAGCCAGGAGACAGGGGTGGATTCACCCCTCCACTTT. Its translation is CASSQETGVDSPLHF.

This chain links TRBV11-3 with TRBJ2-2; possibly TRBD2 for D (6 bases). Germline CDR1 SGHNT, CDR2 YENEEA. The CDR3 spans 15 residues. V shed 5 bases and J shed 4 bases, with 14 bases lying between them. The CDR3 sequence is CASSRRRGATGELFF. The CDR3 nucleotides read TGTGCCAGCAGCCGCCGCCGCGGGGCCACCGGGGAGCTGTTTTTT.

The chain combines TRBV6-5 with TRBJ2-5; perhaps TRBD2 as D (5 bases). The germline CDR1 and CDR2 sequences are MNHEY and SVGAGI. Between the trimmed V and J ends, which lost 2 bases and 4 bases, there was a span of 14 bases. CDR3 length equals 15 residues. CDR3 protein: CASSYRLLAGETQYF. CDR3 DNA: TGTGCCAGCAGTTACCGACTCTTGGCGGGAGAGACCCAGTACTTC.

The chain joins TRBV10-2 to TRBJ1-5; a weak D match, TRBD1 (5 bases). V dropped 6 bases and J dropped 6 bases, with 9 bases sitting between them. The CDR3 consists of 12 residues. The germline CDR1 and CDR2 sequences are WSHSY and SAAADI. The DNA for the CDR3 is TGCGCCAGCAGCGGGGGGGTTCAGCCCCAGCATTTT. It specifies CASSGGVQPQHF.

The V call is TRBV2, the J call TRBJ1-5; 9 nucleotides align to TRBD1. J was trimmed by 7 bases and V by 6 bases; bases with no gene match: 13. CDR1 and CDR2 from the germline V gene are SNHLY and FYNNEI. The CDR3 has 16 residues. CDR3 sequence: CASSARTGGAEQPQHF. CDR3 nucleotide sequence: TGTGCCAGCAGCGCCCGTACAGGGGGCGCAGAGCAGCCCCAGCATTTT.